This TCR beta chain comes out of a study of cytomegalovirus exposure and HLA in healthy donors. Data came from immunoSEQ multiplex PCR; TCRdb stores just in-frame clones and leaves some out. The sample gives 200,000 or so clones, more than 80% of which show up once; approximately 7% is in the top ten. Germline V CDR1 and CDR2: SGHDN, FVKESK. The CDR3 spans 18 residues. V was pared by 0 bases and J by 0 bases, with 15 bases between. Sequencing was carried out using PBMCs. This rearrangement joins TRBV14 to TRBJ1-3; D is undetermined. This clonotype was obtained from a man in his late teens or twenties in good health and CMV-seropositive. CDR3 nucleotide sequence: TGTGCCAGCAGCCAAGAGCATATTTTGCGGAACTCTGGAAACACCATATATTTT. Protein: CASSQEHILRNSGNTIYF.